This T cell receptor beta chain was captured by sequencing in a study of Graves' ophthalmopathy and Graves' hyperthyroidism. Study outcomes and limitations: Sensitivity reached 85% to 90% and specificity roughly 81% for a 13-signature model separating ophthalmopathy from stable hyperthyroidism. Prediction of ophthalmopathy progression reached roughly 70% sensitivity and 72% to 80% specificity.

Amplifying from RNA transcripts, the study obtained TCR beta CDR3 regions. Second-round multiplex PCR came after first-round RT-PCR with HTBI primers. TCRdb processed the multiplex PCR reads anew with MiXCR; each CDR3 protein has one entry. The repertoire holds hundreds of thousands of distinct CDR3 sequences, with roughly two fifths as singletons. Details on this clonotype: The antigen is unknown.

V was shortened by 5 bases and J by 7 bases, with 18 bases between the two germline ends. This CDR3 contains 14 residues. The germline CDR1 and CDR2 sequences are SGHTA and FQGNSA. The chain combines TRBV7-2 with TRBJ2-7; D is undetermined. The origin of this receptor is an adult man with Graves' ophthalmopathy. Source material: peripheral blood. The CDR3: CASSQGLAFGEQYF. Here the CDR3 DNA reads TGTGCCAGCAGCCAAGGGTTAGCCTTTGGGGAGCAGTACTTC.